The rows below give T cell receptor beta chains drawn from one sample of a study of graft-versus-host responses after intestinal transplantation. Sequencing was performed with immunoSEQ multiplex PCR; in TCRdb, only in-frame clones are kept and a portion is missing. The sample shows roughly 99,000 clones, more than 75% of them seen only once. Sequenced here: PBMCs, sampled 255 days after intestinal transplant. Receptor source: a human patient who received an intestinal transplant, so some T cells may come from the graft donor. Both conserved end residues are part of each CDR3. A D gene is named only where the DNA matches it firmly. The size of a clone is reported for some rows only, either as once, few or many, or as a class for expanded clones.

.	TRBJ1-2	TRBV6-5	TRBD1	CASSYDLTGTYAYTF	TGTGCCAGCAGTTACGATCTGACAGGGACGTATGCCTACACCTTC
.	TRBJ2-7	TRBV27	.	CASSSARHSYEQYF	TGTGCCAGCAGTTCCGCCCGCCACTCCTACGAGCAGTACTTC
.	TRBJ2-5	TRBV6-5	.	CASSYQIQETQYF	TGTGCCAGCAGTTACCAGATACAAGAGACCCAGTACTTC
.	TRBJ2-7	TRBV7-3	TRBD2	CASSWGTSGSEQYF	TGTGCCAGCAGCTGGGGGACTAGCGGGAGCGAGCAGTACTTC
.	TRBJ2-2	TRBV27	.	CASSDWPRVDPGELFF	TGTGCCAGCAGTGACTGGCCCCGCGTAGATCCCGGGGAGCTGTTTTTT
.	TRBJ1-5	TRBV7-9	.	CASSPDIGQLFGGPQHF	TGTGCCAGCAGCCCCGACATCGGACAGCTATTTGGGGGGCCCCAGCATTTT
few	TRBJ1-2	TRBV7-8	TRBD1	CASSLARQGATVNYGYTF	TGTGCCAGCAGCTTAGCCCGACAGGGGGCCACCGTTAACTATGGCTACACCTTC
few	TRBJ2-2	TRBV28	.	CASNKFGSNTGELFF	TGTGCCAGCAATAAGTTCGGATCGAACACCGGGGAGCTGTTTTTT
.	TRBJ2-7	TRBV9	TRBD2	CASSASVPGPGGSYEQYF	TGTGCCAGCAGCGCCTCCGTCCCTGGTCCGGGAGGGTCCTACGAGCAGTACTTC
.	TRBJ1-1	TRBV27	TRBD1	CASSVGGRREAFF	TGTGCCAGCAGTGTAGGGGGCCGTCGTGAAGCTTTCTTT
few	TRBJ2-1	TRBV2	TRBD2	CASKAGLATYNEQFF	TGTGCCAGCAAGGCCGGACTAGCGACATACAATGAGCAGTTCTTC
few	TRBJ1-5	TRBV9	.	CASSVDDSQPQHF	TGTGCCAGCAGCGTCGATGACTCCCAGCCCCAGCATTTT
.	TRBJ2-7	TRBV4-1	.	CASSQGAGFPYEQYF	TGCGCCAGCAGCCAAGGTGCGGGGTTTCCCTACGAGCAGTACTTC
.	TRBJ2-7	TRBV27	.	CASSLRVGGLYEQYF	TGTGCCAGCAGTTTGAGGGTCGGAGGACTATACGAGCAGTACTTC
.	TRBJ2-7	TRBV4-1	TRBD2	CASSQGLAEHYEQYF	TGCGCCAGCAGCCAAGGACTAGCCGAGCATTACGAGCAGTACTTC
.	TRBJ2-3	TRBV5-1	.	CASSLVDRGTDTQYF	TGCGCCAGCAGCTTGGTTGATCGGGGCACAGATACGCAGTATTTT
.	TRBJ1-5	TRBV6-1	.	CASSARISNQPQHF	TGTGCCAGCAGTGCCCGTATAAGCAATCAGCCCCAGCATTTT
.	TRBJ2-2	TRBV28	.	CASSYGPLGDTGELFF	TGTGCCAGCAGTTATGGTCCCTTGGGGGACACCGGGGAGCTGTTTTTT
.	TRBJ1-2	TRBV7-8	.	CASSLRTDNYGYTF	TGTGCCAGCAGCTTAAGGACGGATAACTATGGCTACACCTTC
.	TRBJ2-3	TRBV30	TRBD2	CAWSRGGTSGAEDTQYF	TGTGCCTGGAGCCGGGGGGGAACTAGCGGGGCCGAAGATACGCAGTATTTT
.	TRBJ2-2	TRBV29-1	.	CSVGVSTNTGELFF	TGCAGCGTTGGGGTCAGCACGAACACCGGGGAGCTGTTTTTT
.	TRBJ2-3	TRBV7-6	TRBD2	CASSLGGGNTDTQYF	TGTGCCAGCAGCTTAGGGGGGGGTAACACAGATACGCAGTATTTT
.	TRBJ2-7	TRBV4-2	TRBD2	CASSQDRGLAISMYF	TGTGCCAGCAGCCAAGATAGAGGACTAGCGATTAGCATGTACTTC
.	TRBJ2-7	TRBV7-2	TRBD2	CASSLAGPYEQYF	TGTGCCAGCAGCCTAGCGGGCCCCTACGAGCAGTACTTC
.	TRBJ2-1	TRBV23-1	TRBD1	CASIRSVWDRGSNEQFF	TGCGCCAGCATAAGGTCGGTATGGGACAGGGGATCCAATGAGCAGTTCTTC
.	TRBJ2-2	TRBV2	TRBD1	CASSFDRGNTGELFF	TGTGCCAGCAGCTTTGACAGGGGGAACACCGGGGAGCTGTTTTTT
.	TRBJ2-3	TRBV4-1	TRBD1	CASSQQGQGLVADTQYF	TGCGCCAGCAGCCAACAAGGACAGGGTTTGGTGGCAGATACGCAGTATTTT
.	TRBJ1-5	TRBV18	TRBD1	CASSPGQGGMQPQHF	TGTGCCAGCTCACCCGGACAGGGGGGTATGCAGCCCCAGCATTTT
.	TRBJ2-2	TRBV9	TRBD1	CASSVASIGPDREAGELFF	TGTGCCAGCAGCGTAGCGTCTATCGGCCCGGACAGGGAGGCCGGGGAGCTGTTTTTT
few	TRBJ2-5	TRBV2	.	CASSDGQGRQETQYF	TGTGCCAGCAGTGACGGCCAGGGAAGACAAGAGACCCAGTACTTC
.	TRBJ2-5	TRBV28	.	CASSPSSWETQYF	TGTGCCAGCAGTCCTTCTAGCTGGGAGACCCAGTACTTC
.	TRBJ2-1	TRBV27	.	CASSPGLNEQFF	TGTGCCAGCAGCCCCGGCCTTAATGAGCAGTTCTTC
.	TRBJ1-5	TRBV27	TRBD1	CASSQTGTYQPQHF	TGTGCCAGCAGTCAGACAGGGACCTATCAGCCCCAGCATTTT
.	TRBJ1-2	TRBV28	.	CASSLTTRDGYTF	TGTGCCAGCAGTTTAACCACTAGGGATGGCTACACCTTC
.	TRBJ2-3	TRBV7-2	TRBD2	CASSSRLAGSNLDTQYF	TGTGCCAGCAGCTCGCGACTAGCGGGGAGTAACTTGGATACGCAGTATTTT
.	TRBJ2-3	TRBV4-1	TRBD2	CASSQEAPSGARGDTQYF	TGCGCCAGCAGCCAAGAGGCGCCTAGCGGGGCCCGGGGAGATACGCAGTATTTT
.	TRBJ2-1	TRBV6-1	TRBD2	CASSNIAGFNNEQFF	TGTGCCAGCAGTAACATAGCGGGATTCAACAATGAGCAGTTCTTC
.	TRBJ2-2	TRBV28	.	CASYLGGTGELFF	TGTGCCAGCTACCTTGGGGGGACCGGGGAGCTGTTTTTT
.	TRBJ1-1	TRBV27	.	CASSRGSEAFF	TGTGCCAGCAGTCGGGGGTCTGAAGCTTTCTTT
.	TRBJ1-1	TRBV9	.	CASSVERGATEAFF	TGTGCCAGCAGCGTAGAGAGGGGAGCCACTGAAGCTTTCTTT
.	TRBJ1-2	TRBV13	.	CASSWSGGDDYGYTF	TGTGCCAGCAGCTGGAGTGGGGGAGACGACTACGGCTACACCTTC
.	TRBJ2-2	TRBV6-6	TRBD2	CASSTREGRGGELFF	TGTGCCAGCAGTACCCGGGAGGGGAGGGGCGGGGAGCTGTTTTTT